This TCR beta chain appears in the sequencing data of a study of Ad26.COV2.S vaccination and SARS-CoV-2 variants. The table lists this clone with a few counts. The antigen remains undetermined. Whole-study findings and limits: Those who received the vaccine showed greater spike-specific TCR breadth than those given placebo.

Using immunoSEQ multiplex PCR, the repertoire was profiled, and TCRdb retains in-frame clones only, with some absent. The table includes 380,000 or so clones, roughly 89% detected once. The treatment: roughly 19 received Ad26.COV2.S at low or high dose, single or two shots; roughly 5 received placebo; per-sample allocation not given. The samples were gathered on day 63 after the first injection of vaccine or placebo. Sequences were derived from peripheral blood, sampled in a trial of Ad26.COV2.S vaccine versus placebo. This sequence originates from a person between 18 and 65 years old who received the Ad26.COV2.S COVID-19 vaccine or a placebo.

CDR3 coding DNA: TGTGCCAGCAGTGACCCCCAGCGGAGCTCCTACGAGCAGTACTTC. This codes for CASSDPQRSSYEQYF. V is TRBV6-1 and J is TRBJ2-7, with a possible D match to TRBD2 (5 bases). CDR3 length: 15 residues. The V gene lost 3 bases and the J gene lost 0 bases, with 12 bases spanning the gap. CDR1 and CDR2 from the germline V gene are MNHNS and SASEGT.